This TCR beta chain was identified in a study of T cell repertoires in cytomegalovirus infection. Using its own MiXCR run on the reads, TCRdb lists one record per CDR3 protein. The sample carries some 680,000 distinct CDR3 sequences, less than 40% recorded once. V dropped 7 bases and J dropped 6 bases, with 15 bases sitting between them. CDR3 length: 14 residues. In its sample, this clonotype was seen a few times. The sample taken for sequencing was PBMCs. This receptor was obtained from a human donor in good health (CMV status not recorded). Some clones in this sample may be carry-over from other donors' samples. The chain links TRBV12-3 or TRBV12-4 to TRBJ1-4; D uncertain. CDR3 in amino acids: CASKMRPTYEKLFF. The CDR3 DNA follows: TGTGCCAGCAAAATGAGGCCCACGTATGAAAAACTGTTTTTT.